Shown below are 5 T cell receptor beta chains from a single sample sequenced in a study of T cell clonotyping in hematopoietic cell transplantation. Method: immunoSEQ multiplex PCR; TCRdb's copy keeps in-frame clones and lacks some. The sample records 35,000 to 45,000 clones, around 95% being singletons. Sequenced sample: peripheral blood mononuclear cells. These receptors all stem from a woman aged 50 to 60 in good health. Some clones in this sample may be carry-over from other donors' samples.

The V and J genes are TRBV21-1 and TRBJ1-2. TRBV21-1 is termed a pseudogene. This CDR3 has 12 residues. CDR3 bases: TGTGCCAGCAGCAAAGGGTCCGATGGCTACACCTTC. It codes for CASSKGSDGYTF.

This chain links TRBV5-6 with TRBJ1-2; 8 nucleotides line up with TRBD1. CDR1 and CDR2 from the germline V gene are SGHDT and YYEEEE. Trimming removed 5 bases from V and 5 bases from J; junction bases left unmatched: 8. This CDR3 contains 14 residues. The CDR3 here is CASRGRQGRYGYTF. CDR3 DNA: TGTGCCAGCAGGGGACGACAGGGGAGGTATGGCTACACCTTC. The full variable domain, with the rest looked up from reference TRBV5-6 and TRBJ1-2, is DAGVTQSPTHLIKTRGQQVTLRCSPKSGHDTVSWYQQALGQGPQFIFQYYEEEERQRGNFPDRFSGHQFPNYSSELNVNALLLGDSALYLCASRGRQGRYGYTFGSGTRLTVV.

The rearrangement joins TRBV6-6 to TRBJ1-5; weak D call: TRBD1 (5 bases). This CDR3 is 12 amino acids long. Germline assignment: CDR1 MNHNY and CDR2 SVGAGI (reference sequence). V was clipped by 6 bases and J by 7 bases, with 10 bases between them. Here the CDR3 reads CASSDGGQPQHF. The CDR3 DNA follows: TGTGCCAGCAGCGACGGGGGGCAGCCCCAGCATTTT.

CDR3 region: CASSPWRGKPQHF. The CDR3 DNA sequence: TGTGCCAGCAGTCCGTGGAGGGGAAAGCCCCAGCATTTT. The chain is built from TRBV6-1 and TRBJ1-5, with D possibly matching TRBD1 (5 bases). The CDR3 is made up of 13 amino acids. Germline CDR1 and CDR2: MNHNS and SASEGT. Trimming cost V 5 bases and J 8 bases, with 13 bases left between them.

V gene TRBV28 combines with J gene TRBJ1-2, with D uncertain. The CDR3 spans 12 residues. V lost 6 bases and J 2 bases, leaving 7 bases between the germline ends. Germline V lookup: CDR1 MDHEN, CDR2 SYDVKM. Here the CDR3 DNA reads TGTGCCAGCAGGGGATGGAACTATGGCTACACCTTC. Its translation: CASRGWNYGYTF.